This passage covers 18 T cell receptor beta chains from one sample sequenced in a study of blood T cells in healthy people across ages. The use of a sample-barcoded 5' primer and a J-beta primer mix characterized a second PCR of about 7 to 12 cycles. TCRdb re-called the 5' RACE reads through MiXCR, storing one row per CDR3 protein. This sample has hundreds of thousands of distinct CDR3 sequences, with roughly 58% found just once. Sequences were obtained from blood. Receptor source: a man aged 55 to 69 in good health.

This clonotype was detected a few times. J is TRBJ2-7 and V is TRBV5-1; TRBD1 matches 9 bases. After removal of 2 bases from V and 3 bases from J, the junction contained 18 bases not matched to a gene. Germline lookup yields CDR1 SGHRS and CDR2 YFSETQ. The CDR3 totals 19 residues. The CDR3 sequence: CASSFPHGRAGQGFYEQYF. The CDR3, as DNA: TGCGCCAGCAGCTTCCCCCACGGGAGAGCGGGACAGGGCTTCTACGAGCAGTACTTC.

This rearrangement joins TRBV5-1 to TRBJ1-2, with D unresolved. V lost 1 base and J lost 1, with 5 bases in between. Germline V gene lookup returns CDR1 SGHRS and CDR2 YFSETQ. The CDR3 is 13 amino acids. For the CDR3, the DNA is TGCGCCAGCAGCTTGTTAGATAACTATGGCTACACCTTC. It is translated as CASSLLDNYGYTF.

The CDR3 region has the DNA TGCAGTGCGAACCCGTACCAAGAGACCCAGTACTTC. Residues: CSANPYQETQYF. The rearrangement links TRBV20-1 to TRBJ2-5; unclear D gene. V dropped 6 bases and J dropped 0 bases, with 8 bases sitting between them. In germline, CDR1 is DFQATT, CDR2 SNEGSKA (reference sequence). The CDR3 runs to 12 residues.

There are a few counts of this clonotype. The V and J genes are TRBV27 and TRBJ2-1; possibly TRBD1 for D (6 bases). Germline loops: CDR1 MNHEY, CDR2 SMNVEV (reference sequence). The germline V and J ends were trimmed by 6 bases and 9 bases, with 21 bases remaining between them. The length of the CDR3 is 15 residues. The CDR3 coding sequence is TGTGCCAGCAGAATCCGGGACAATCAGAGGGGTGAGCAGTTCTTC. It translates to CASRIRDNQRGEQFF.

This chain joins TRBV7-2 and TRBJ2-7, with D perhaps TRBD1 (5 bases). The CDR3 length is 14 residues. Germline V CDR1 and CDR2: SGHTA, FQGNSA. Trimming left V 0 bases short and J 3 bases short, with 9 bases between. The CDR3 nucleotides read TGTGCCAGCAGCTTAGCCACAGGTTACTACGAGCAGTACTTC. Its translation: CASSLATGYYEQYF.

This clonotype showed up just a few times. V usage is TRBV18 and J usage is TRBJ2-7, with 10 bases lining up with TRBD1. This CDR3 has 15 residues. Per the germline V gene, CDR1 is KGHSH and CDR2 is LQKENI. The V segment lost 6 bases and the J segment 4 bases; nucleotides outside the gene matches: 9. DNA for the CDR3: TGTGCCAGCTCTTCGGGACAGGGGCCCTCGTACGAGCAGTACTTC. Protein: CASSSGQGPSYEQYF.

The chain joins TRBV12-3 or TRBV12-4 to TRBJ2-2; TRBD2 matches at 12 bases. CDR3 length: 16 residues. V shed 5 bases, J shed 4 bases, and the junction held 5 bases outside the gene matches. The chain's CDR3 is CASSLETSGSTGELFF. CDR3 bases: TGTGCCAGCAGTCTAGAGACTAGCGGGAGCACCGGGGAGCTGTTTTTT.

About this clonotype: A read error is possible here, since a much larger clone lies one base away. This chain uses TRBV12-3 or TRBV12-4 with TRBJ2-1, with 13 bases matching TRBD2. This CDR3 has 15 residues. Trimming cost V 5 bases and J 6 bases; bases outside gene matches: 4. CDR3: CASSRLAGGFNEQFF. CDR3 nucleotide sequence: TGTGCCAGCAGTCGACTAGCGGGGGGCTTCAATGAGCAGTTCTTC.

The sample holds a few counts of this clonotype. The chain recombines TRBV18 with TRBJ2-7, with D tentatively TRBD1 or TRBD2 (5 bases each). The germline V gene has CDR1 KGHSH and CDR2 LQKENI. This CDR3 comprises 13 residues. Trimming shortened V by 2 bases and J by 3 bases, and 8 bases separated the two germline ends. The CDR3 region is CASSPEGYYEQYF. The CDR3 bases are TGTGCCAGCTCACCAGAGGGGTACTACGAGCAGTACTTC.

The chain links TRBV20-1 to TRBJ1-2, with 7 bases identical to TRBD1. The CDR3 runs to 14 residues. With V trimmed by 3 bases and J by 4 bases, 8 bases remained unmatched. In germline, CDR1 is DFQATT, CDR2 SNEGSKA (reference sequence). The CDR3 region is CSASLTGTSYGYTF. DNA for the CDR3: TGCAGTGCTAGCCTGACAGGGACGAGCTATGGCTACACCTTC.

This rearrangement joins TRBV2 to TRBJ1-2, with TRBD1 as a possible D gene (6 bases). This CDR3 is built from 17 residues. CDR1 and CDR2 (germline): SNHLY, FYNNEI. The V end was cut by 1 base, the J end by 0 bases, with 15 bases between. The CDR3 DNA reads as TGTGCCAGCAGTGAAGTGGGTGGGGCAGGGGCTAACTATGGCTACACCTTC. It encodes CASSEVGGAGANYGYTF. The entire variable domain, with the rest obtained from reference TRBV2 and TRBJ1-2, is as follows: EPEVTQTPSHQVTQMGQEVILRCVPISNHLYFYWYRQILGQKVEFLVSFYNNEISEKSEIFDDQFSVERPDGSNFTLKIRSTKLEDSAMYFCASSEVGGAGANYGYTFGSGTRLTVV.

J is TRBJ2-7 and V is TRBV7-9; 7 bases align to TRBD1. V lost 4 bases, J lost 4 bases, and 10 bases stayed unmatched. Per germline, CDR1 SEHNR and CDR2 FQNEAQ (reference sequence). The CDR3 runs to 15 residues. CDR3 sequence reads: CASSSETGNFYEQYF. The DNA of the CDR3 is TGTGCCAGCAGCTCCGAGACAGGGAATTTTTACGAGCAGTACTTC.

The chain combines TRBV3-1 with TRBJ1-2; D not certain. The CDR3 runs to 15 residues. The V gene lost 4 bases and the J gene lost 5 bases, with 17 bases spanning the gap. Germline V gene data show CDR1 as LGHDT and CDR2 as YNNKEL (reference sequence). The CDR3 sequence is CASSLGSTRGYGYTF. CDR3 in DNA: TGTGCCAGCAGCCTTGGTTCGACAAGAGGGTATGGCTACACCTTC.

This clonotype was detected only a few times. V is TRBV20-1 and J is TRBJ2-7, with D possibly matching TRBD1 (5 bases). This CDR3 spans 13 amino acids. Per the germline V gene, CDR1 is DFQATT and CDR2 is SNEGSKA (reference sequence). Trimming shortened V by 3 bases and J by 5 bases, and 14 bases separated the two germline ends. The CDR3 sequence is CSASGPKGDEQYF. CDR3 coding DNA: TGCAGTGCTAGCGGGCCCAAAGGGGACGAGCAGTACTTC.

This clonotype was counted only a few times. At one of its ends the junction is not consistent with the germline gene, which may arise from a read error. The genes are TRBV6-2 or TRBV6-3 and TRBJ2-1; D remains unclear. Germline V gene data show CDR1 as MNHEY and CDR2 as SVGEGT. This CDR3 contains 14 residues. The CDR3 protein is CASSTDPPYNEQFF. The CDR3 DNA is TGTGCCAGCAGCACCGACCCCCCTTACAATGAACAGTTCTTC.

In this sample, this clonotype turned up a few times. The gene calls are TRBV21-1 and TRBJ2-3; no DNA check was done on the table's D call, TRBD1. TRBV21-1 counts as a pseudogene. The CDR3 totals 15 residues. CDR3 region: CASSSTYRVADTQYF. In nucleotides, the CDR3 is TGTGCCAGCAGCTCGACATACAGGGTCGCAGATACGCAGTATTTT.

V is TRBV14 and J is TRBJ2-1; 8 bases map to TRBD1. The ends lost 1 base at V and 8 bases at J; junction bases unmatched: 7. This CDR3 region has 15 residues. Per the germline V gene, CDR1 is SGHDN and CDR2 is FVKESK. The CDR3 reads CASSQVQGARYEQFF. The CDR3 nucleotides read TGTGCCAGCAGCCAAGTCCAGGGGGCTAGGTATGAGCAGTTCTTC. Drawing the rest from reference TRBV14 and TRBJ2-1, the complete variable domain is EAGVTQFPSHSVIEKGQTVTLRCDPISGHDNLYWYRRVMGKEIKFLLHFVKESKQDESGMPNNRFLAERTGGTYSTLKVQPAELEDSGVYFCASSQVQGARYEQFFGPGTRLTVL.

This clonotype was seen more than once but under ten times. This sequence joins TRBV5-1 and TRBJ1-1, with D tentatively TRBD1 (5 bases). Germline V CDR1 and CDR2: SGHRS, YFSETQ. The germline V and J ends were trimmed by 4 bases and 4 bases, with 11 bases remaining between them. CDR3 length: 13 amino acids. As DNA, the CDR3 is TGCGCCAGCAGCCTCGGGAGGGGCACTGAAGCTTTCTTT. Amino acids: CASSLGRGTEAFF.